These T cell receptor beta chains were read from a single sample in a study of CD8 T cells in ankylosing spondylitis. TCRdb recomputed calls from the 5' RACE reads with MiXCR, one row per CDR3 protein. The table includes 200,000 to 250,000 distinct CDR3 sequences, roughly 6.6% detected once. Sequencing was performed on blood, either unsorted or a sorted T cell fraction (not recorded which). These receptors were obtained from a male donor with ankylosing spondylitis. Each CDR3 is given with its conserved first and last residue. The order of the fields is V gene, clone size, J gene, D gene, CDR3 DNA, CDR3 protein. A D gene is named only where the DNA matches it firmly. Not every row has a clone size; where given, it reads once, few, many or a size class.

>TRBV12-3/TRBV12-4|many|TRBJ2-5|TRBD1
TGTGCCAGCACCGGGGGGACAGGGCAAGAGACCCAGTACTTC
CASTGGTGQETQYF
>TRBV20-1|many|TRBJ2-7|-
TGCAGTGCTAGAGGGCCTAGCCGCCCCCTCTACGAGCAGTACTTC
CSARGPSRPLYEQYF
>TRBV12-3/TRBV12-4|many|TRBJ1-1|-
TGTGCCAGCTTATCCGACGCTGAAGCTTTCTTT
CASLSDAEAFF
>TRBV10-3|many|TRBJ2-3|TRBD2
TGTGCCATCACTTCGGGACTAGCGGGAACAGATACGCAGTATTTT
CAITSGLAGTDTQYF
>TRBV27|-|TRBJ2-7|TRBD2
TGTGCCAGCAGTTTACCGGGGGGGCACGAGCAGTACTTC
CASSLPGGHEQYF
>TRBV6-5|-|TRBJ2-1|TRBD2
TGTGCCAGCAGTTTCGGACTAGCGGGAGTCAACAATGAGCAGTTCTTC
CASSFGLAGVNNEQFF
>TRBV20-1|few|TRBJ1-5|-
TGCAGTGCTAGAGGGACAGTTTTTCCTAGCAATCAGCCCCAGCATTTT
CSARGTVFPSNQPQHF
>TRBV20-1|-|TRBJ2-1|TRBD2
TGCAGTGCTCCCGGGACTAAAGCCTACAATGAGCAGTTCTTC
CSAPGTKAYNEQFF
>TRBV27|few|TRBJ2-7|-
TGTGCCAGCAGTATCAGGGGTAACTACGAGCAGTACTTC
CASSIRGNYEQYF
>TRBV12-3/TRBV12-4|few|TRBJ2-1|TRBD1
TGTGCCAGCAGTCCGGGACAGGGAGACGTCTCCTACAATGAGCAGTTCTTC
CASSPGQGDVSYNEQFF
>TRBV29-1|many|TRBJ2-7|-
TGCAGCGTCTCCGGGACAAACTCCTACGAGCAGTACTTC
CSVSGTNSYEQYF
>TRBV9|few|TRBJ1-1|TRBD1
TGTGCCAGCAGCGTCACGGGACAGGCGAACACTGAAGCTTTCTTT
CASSVTGQANTEAFF
>TRBV6-1|few|TRBJ1-5|-
TGTGCCAGCAGACCTCGACCAGGGGTGAATAGCAATCAGCCCCAGCATTTT
CASRPRPGVNSNQPQHF
>TRBV7-9|many|TRBJ2-7|TRBD1
TGTGCCAGCAGCACCGGACAGGGGGGATACTACGAGCAGTACTTC
CASSTGQGGYYEQYF
>TRBV29-1|many|TRBJ1-2|-
TGCAGCGTTGTCTGGTATGGGGATCTCTATGGCTACACCTTC
CSVVWYGDLYGYTF
>TRBV5-1|many|TRBJ2-2|-
TGCGCCAGCAGCTTTTTCCGGACTGCGACCGGGGAGCTGTTTTTT
CASSFFRTATGELFF
>TRBV10-3|many|TRBJ1-6|-
TGTGCCATCAGTGATAGTCCGCCAGAAAGCTCACCCCTCCACTTT
CAISDSPPESSPLHF
>TRBV5-5|-|TRBJ2-7|TRBD1
TGTGCCAGCAGCGGGAGGGGACAGGGGTTGCACGAGCAGTACTTC
CASSGRGQGLHEQYF
>TRBV18|-|TRBJ2-7|-
TGTGCCAGCTCACCAAACCAAGGGGGGGACCCCTACGAGCAGTACTTC
CASSPNQGGDPYEQYF
>TRBV4-3|-|TRBJ1-2|-
TGCGCCAGCAGCCAAGAAGGTAAAGGGAACTATGGCTACACCTTC
CASSQEGKGNYGYTF
>TRBV27|many|TRBJ2-5|-
TGTGCCAGCAGTTTATCGCGGGCGTCCTGGGAGACCCAGTACTTC
CASSLSRASWETQYF
>TRBV4-1|-|TRBJ1-6|-
TGCGCCAGCAGCCACGTTGCCCAAACAAGTTCACCCCTCCACTTT
CASSHVAQTSSPLHF
>TRBV6-2/TRBV6-3|many|TRBJ2-5|-
TGTGCCAGCAGTCCCTGGGGGGCGCAGCAAGAGACCCAGTACTTC
CASSPWGAQQETQYF
>TRBV7-9|many|TRBJ2-3|-
TGTGCCAGCAGCTACACCCCTAGCACAGATACGCAGTATTTT
CASSYTPSTDTQYF
>TRBV10-3|many|TRBJ2-1|TRBD2
TGTGCCATCAAATGGACTAGCGGCTACAATGAGCAGTTCTTC
CAIKWTSGYNEQFF
>TRBV12-5|many|TRBJ2-7|-
TGTGCTAGTGGTCCAGGACACTGGCCTTACGAGCAGTACTTC
CASGPGHWPYEQYF
>TRBV27|many|TRBJ1-1|-
TGTGCCAGCAGTTCGACAGTTAGTCGGACTGAAGCTTTCTTT
CASSSTVSRTEAFF
>TRBV15|many|TRBJ2-5|-
TGTGCCACCAGCAGAGATTCTGCAGCCCAAGAGACCCAGTACTTC
CATSRDSAAQETQYF
>TRBV11-2|many|TRBJ2-1|-
TGTGCCAGCAGCTTTATTGTGGGTTCCAGCTCCTACAATGAGCAGTTCTTC
CASSFIVGSSSYNEQFF
>TRBV29-1|-|TRBJ1-2|TRBD1
TGCAGCGTTGTCAAGGGGACAGGGCCTAACTATGGCTACACCTTC
CSVVKGTGPNYGYTF
>TRBV4-1|-|TRBJ2-2|-
TGCGCCAGCAGCCATATCAACACCGGGGAGCTGTTTTTT
CASSHINTGELFF
>TRBV7-6|few|TRBJ2-2|-
TGTGCCAGCAGCCCGGCGTATTCCGGGACTCCGTCCGAAGGGGAGCTGTTTTTT
CASSPAYSGTPSEGELFF
>TRBV6-2/TRBV6-3|many|TRBJ2-7|TRBD1
TGTGCCAGCAGCTTGCGGGACAGGGGAAGAAGACACGAGCAGTACTTC
CASSLRDRGRRHEQYF
>TRBV25-1|many|TRBJ1-5|-
TGTGCCAGCAGTGAATATGGTCCAGACTATAGCAATCAGCCCCAGCATTTT
CASSEYGPDYSNQPQHF
>TRBV20-1|-|TRBJ2-7|-
TGCAGTGCTAGGGGGGGGACACAGGCCTACGAGCAGTACTTC
CSARGGTQAYEQYF
>TRBV7-2|many|TRBJ2-3|-
TGTGCCAGCAGCCTACGGCCCCGGGGCACAGATACGCAGTATTTT
CASSLRPRGTDTQYF
>TRBV27|few|TRBJ1-1|-
TGTGCCAGCAGTTTCGGTTATGGGAACACTGAAGCTTTCTTT
CASSFGYGNTEAFF
>TRBV4-3|many|TRBJ2-6|-
TGCGCCAGCAGCCAAGACGGGGACTCTGGGGCCAACGTCCTGACTTTC
CASSQDGDSGANVLTF
>TRBV20-1|many|TRBJ2-3|-
TGCAGTGCTAGACCCACGGAATTCACAGATACGCAGTATTTT
CSARPTEFTDTQYF
>TRBV20-1|-|TRBJ2-2|TRBD2
TGCAGTGCCCTAAGACTAGCGGGGGCCACCGGGGAGCTGTTTTTT
CSALRLAGATGELFF
>TRBV5-6|-|TRBJ2-3|TRBD2
TGTGCCAGCAGCTTTGTAGCGGGGGCTCCAGATACGCAGTATTTT
CASSFVAGAPDTQYF
>TRBV12-3/TRBV12-4|few|TRBJ2-3|TRBD2
TGTGCCATCAGTTCGGGACTAGCCGGAGGGGGGAGAATCCCAGATACGCAGTATTTT
CAISSGLAGGGRIPDTQYF
>TRBV4-3|-|TRBJ2-1|-
TGCGCCAGCAGCCAAGGTGAGGGGAATGAGCAGTTCTTC
CASSQGEGNEQFF
>TRBV6-5|many|TRBJ1-5|-
TGTGCCAGCAGTTACTCGGCATTGAGAAATCAGCCCCAGCATTTT
CASSYSALRNQPQHF
>TRBV7-9|-|TRBJ1-1|-
TGTGCCAGCAGCTTTCCAGGACTAGCTGAAGCTTTCTTT
CASSFPGLAEAFF
>TRBV28|many|TRBJ2-5|-
TGTGCCAGCAGTTTATCTGGGGGCCTCGCAGAGACCCAGTACTTC
CASSLSGGLAETQYF